These 26 T cell receptor beta chains were sequenced from one sample in a study of T cells in Graves' hyperthyroidism and ophthalmopathy (dated by TCRdb to between 2019 and 2020). Preparation of the library involved multiplex PCR. Sequencing relied on an Illumina HiSeq 2000. The TCR beta CDR3 regions were amplified from the RNA transcripts. The first round of RT-PCR for the TCR CDR3 was performed with the HTBI primer set and the Qiagen OneStep RT-PCR kit. TCRdb trimmed the raw reads at Q25, called clones with MiXCR and kept productive beta chains. Rows merge per CDR3 protein into single entries with the most common DNA and genes. The sample contains approximately 400,000 distinct CDR3 sequences, 15% to 17% of them found a single time. Roughly 7.7% of the sample goes to the ten largest clones. The sample comprised blood. The receptors here all came from a woman under 30 with Graves' hyperthyroidism.

There are many counts of this clonotype. One junction end disagrees with the germline gene, perhaps due to a read error. The V gene is TRBV7-8, the J gene TRBJ1-2; no clear D. The CDR3 runs to 13 residues. Germline V gene data show CDR1 as SGHVS and CDR2 as FQNEAQ. CDR3 residues: CASSLAATKAYTF. CDR3 DNA sequence: TGTGCCAGCAGCCTAGCGGCTACTAAGGCCTACACCTTC.

This clonotype showed up many times. This sequence joins TRBV6-2 or TRBV6-3 and TRBJ1-5, with TRBD1 as a possible D gene (6 bases). The V end was cut by 5 bases, the J end by 0 bases, with 14 bases between. The CDR3 sequence is 16 residues long. Germline V gene lookup returns CDR1 MNHEY and CDR2 SVGEGT. The CDR3: CASSPTRQVSNQPQHF. The CDR3 bases are TGTGCCAGCAGTCCGACCCGACAGGTTAGCAATCAGCCCCAGCATTTT.

This clonotype has at least ten counts. The chain has TRBV20-1 and TRBJ2-2, with 8 bases aligning to TRBD2. Germline assignment: CDR1 DFQATT and CDR2 SNEGSKA (reference sequence). With 5 bases clipped from V and 0 bases from J, the junction kept 11 bases outside the gene matches. This CDR3 comprises 17 residues. The CDR3 coding sequence is TGCAGTGCTGGTAGACGGACTAGCCGGGCGAACACCGGGGAGCTGTTTTTT. Protein sequence: CSAGRRTSRANTGELFF.

The genes are TRBV20-1 and TRBJ1-2; D ambiguous. The CDR3 is 14 amino acids. The V gene lost 5 bases and the J gene lost 5 bases, with 18 bases spanning the gap. Germline CDR1 and CDR2: DFQATT and SNEGSKA (reference sequence). CDR3 loop: CSAGLRTGVYGYTF. The DNA of the CDR3 is TGCAGTGCTGGATTAAGGACGGGAGTTTATGGCTACACCTTC.

Regarding this clonotype: A much larger clone sits a single nucleotide away, making a read error possible. DNA for the CDR3: TGTGCCAGCAGCGCAGAGACGGGGGGGGCTGGCTACACCTTC. This codes for CASSAETGGAGYTF. This rearrangement joins TRBV7-8 to TRBJ1-2, with D possibly being TRBD1 (6 bases). Germline V gene lookup returns CDR1 SGHVS and CDR2 FQNEAQ. This CDR3 is built from 14 residues. Trimming took 5 bases from V and 7 from J, leaving 17 bases between them.

This clonotype has at least ten counts. A read error may account for a junction end that differs from germline. The chain has TRBV2 and TRBJ2-2; 7 positions match TRBD1. From germline, CDR1 is SNHLY and CDR2 FYNNEI. The CDR3 spans 13 residues. The CDR3 region is CASSEARTGDAIF. In DNA, the CDR3 is TGTGCCAGCAGTGAAGCTCGAACAGGGGATGCGATTTTT.

CDR3 protein: CAISESMAGAHNEQFF. CDR3 in DNA: TGTGCCATCAGTGAGTCGATGGCGGGAGCCCACAATGAGCAGTTCTTC. The chain combines TRBV10-3 with TRBJ2-1, with 7 positions matching TRBD2. This CDR3 contains 16 residues. The germline V gene encodes CDR1 ENHRY and CDR2 SYGVKD. The V and J ends lost 0 bases and 5 bases, in that order; junction bases with no gene match: 7.

A word on this clonotype: One end of the junction varies from germline; a read error may be responsible. The chain combines TRBV19 with TRBJ1-4, with D unresolved. There are 14 residues in the CDR3. Germline-derived CDR1 and CDR2 are LNHDA and SQIVND (reference sequence). The CDR3 DNA reads as TGTGCCGGTAGTATAGGTCGGGCTGCTGAAAAACTGTTTTTT. This sequence encodes CAGSIGRAAEKLFF.

This clonotype showed up many times. This sequence joins TRBV20-1 and TRBJ2-1; D is tentatively TRBD1 or TRBD2 (5 bases each). Germline V gene data show CDR1 as DFQATT and CDR2 as SNEGSKA (reference sequence). CDR3 length: 13 amino acids. V dropped 5 bases and J dropped 9 bases, with 17 bases sitting between them. CDR3 sequence reads: CSAGPGPPPEQFF. The DNA for the CDR3 is TGCAGTGCTGGACCGGGACCCCCCCCTGAGCAGTTCTTC.

This clonotype appeared a few times. V is TRBV6-1 and J is TRBJ2-1; TRBD1 matches at 7 bases. After removal of 5 bases from V and 7 bases from J, the junction contained 8 bases not matched to a gene. From germline, CDR1 is MNHNS and CDR2 SASEGT. The CDR3 runs to 14 residues. DNA for the CDR3: TGTGCCAGCAGTCCTCGACAGGGAGCAAATGAGCAGTTCTTC. As protein: CASSPRQGANEQFF.

The table lists this clonotype with many counts. The chain joins TRBV7-9 to TRBJ2-7, with D unresolved. The CDR3 contains 15 residues. Trimming cost V 6 bases and J 5 bases, with 20 bases left between them. CDR1 is SEHNR and CDR2 is FQNEAQ in the germline V gene (reference sequence). The CDR3 reads CASSRDVRGNNEQYF. CDR3 sequence (DNA): TGTGCCAGCAGTCGTGACGTTAGAGGTAATAACGAGCAGTACTTC.

This clonotype has at least ten counts. The rearrangement joins TRBV6-2 or TRBV6-3 to TRBJ1-2; possibly TRBD1 for D (5 bases). The CDR3 spans 14 residues. Germline loops: CDR1 MNHEY, CDR2 SVGEGT. V was pared by 7 bases and J by 8 bases, with 20 bases between. The CDR3 spells CASTRASTEGGYTF. The CDR3 DNA follows: TGTGCCAGCACCCGGGCGTCCACTGAGGGGGGCTACACCTTC.

The sample holds a few counts of this clonotype. The gene calls are TRBV18 and TRBJ2-7; D gene ambiguous. The CDR3 runs 12 residues. Germline CDR1 KGHSH, CDR2 LQKENI. The V end was cut by 4 bases, the J end by 6 bases, with 10 bases between. The CDR3 nucleotides read TGTGCCAGCTCACGAAAGGCCGGCGAGCAGTACTTC. Translating gives CASSRKAGEQYF.

Ten or more counts support this clonotype. The chain carries TRBV27 and TRBJ2-1; D is unresolved. Germline V CDR1 and CDR2: MNHEY, SMNVEV (reference sequence). This CDR3 region has 15 residues. V lost 5 bases to trimming and J lost 0 bases, with 11 bases between them. CDR3 sequence: CASSAGLSSYNEQFF. The CDR3 coding sequence is TGTGCCAGCAGTGCCGGATTAAGCTCCTACAATGAGCAGTTCTTC.

This clonotype was detected many times. V is TRBV15 and J is TRBJ1-2; 7 nucleotides agree with TRBD1. Losses at the gene ends were 0 bases for V and 6 bases for J; bases not matched to a gene: 7. Germline V gene lookup returns CDR1 LNHNV and CDR2 YYDKDF (reference sequence). The CDR3 extends over 15 amino acids. The CDR3 region has the DNA TGTGCCACCAGCAGAGAAACCAGGGGGGTAGATGGCTACACCTTC. This translates into CATSRETRGVDGYTF.

The table lists this clonotype with many counts. The chain combines TRBV24-1 with TRBJ1-2; tentatively, D is TRBD1 (5 bases). V was clipped by 6 bases and J by 4 bases, with 8 bases between them. The CDR3 length is 12 residues. Germline V gene lookup returns CDR1 KGHDR and CDR2 SFDVKD. CDR3 amino acids: CATSKTGYGYTF. The CDR3 nucleotides are TGTGCCACCAGTAAAACAGGCTATGGCTACACCTTC.

This clonotype was detected ten times or more. V is TRBV18 and J is TRBJ2-7; either TRBD1 or TRBD2 may supply D (5 bases each). V was trimmed by 4 bases and J by 4 bases, leaving 20 bases between them. The CDR3 has 16 amino acids. The germline V gene has CDR1 KGHSH and CDR2 LQKENI. The CDR3 DNA follows: TGTGCCAGCTCACGCTCTACCGGGACCCCGGCGTACGAGCAGTACTTC. Its translation is CASSRSTGTPAYEQYF.

This clonotype appeared many times. The chain combines TRBV10-3 with TRBJ1-2, with TRBD1 matching 7 bases. J gave up 8 bases and V 10 bases, and 7 bases lay outside the gene matches. From germline, CDR1 is ENHRY and CDR2 SYGVKD. The CDR3 covers 11 residues. The CDR3 bases are TGTGCCAGCCACCAGGGGGGCGGCTACACCTTC. It specifies CASHQGGGYTF.

This clonotype occurred a few times. The gene calls are TRBV5-1 and TRBJ2-3, with TRBD2 matching 9 bases. The J segment lost 0 bases and the V segment lost 4 bases, leaving 9 bases of the junction unmatched. The CDR3 contains 17 residues. Germline CDR1 SGHRS, CDR2 YFSETQ. The CDR3 coding sequence is TGCGCCAGCAGCACCGGTAGCGGGAGTTTGAGCACAGATACGCAGTATTTT. Translation: CASSTGSGSLSTDTQYF.

This clonotype was observed many times. The chain uses TRBV6-1 and TRBJ2-3, with 11 positions matching TRBD2. The ends lost 6 bases at V and 2 bases at J; junction bases unmatched: 4. CDR1 and CDR2 (germline): MNHNS, SASEGT. The length of the CDR3 is 15 residues. CDR3 sequence: CASRGLAGDTDTQYF. CDR3 nucleotides: TGTGCCAGCAGAGGACTAGCGGGCGACACAGATACGCAGTATTTT.

V usage is TRBV7-2 and J usage is TRBJ2-7, with 9 bases that match TRBD1. Trimming removed 1 base from V and 6 bases from J; junction bases left unmatched: 7. This CDR3 has 15 amino acids. Germline V gene sequence: CDR1 SGHTA, CDR2 FQGNSA. CDR3 sequence reads: CASSLGDRALSEQYF. The CDR3 DNA sequence: TGTGCCAGCAGCTTAGGGGACAGGGCGCTGAGCGAGCAGTACTTC.

This clonotype was observed a handful of times. This chain uses TRBV6-1 with TRBJ2-7, with 8 positions matching TRBD1. The CDR3 sequence is 14 residues long. Germline values: CDR1 MNHNS, CDR2 SASEGT. J gave up 3 bases and V 6 bases, and 7 bases lay outside the gene matches. The CDR3 loop is CASSGDRNFYEQYF. CDR3 DNA sequence: TGTGCCAGCAGCGGGGACAGGAACTTCTACGAGCAGTACTTC.

This clonotype was recorded a few times. This sequence joins TRBV19 and TRBJ2-7, with TRBD1 matching 9 bases. Germline CDR1 LNHDA, CDR2 SQIVND (reference sequence). V shed 7 bases and J 7 bases; nucleotides not matched to a gene: 20. The CDR3 has 17 residues. Here the CDR3 DNA reads TGTGCCAGTACGTCGACAGGGGGTGGCTACCGGCTCCAGGAGCAGTACTTC. Translated: CASTSTGGGYRLQEQYF.

The sample holds many counts of this clonotype. V gene TRBV2 combines with J gene TRBJ2-4, with 11 bases matching TRBD1. The ends lost 5 bases at V and 6 bases at J; junction bases unmatched: 9. Germline CDR1 and CDR2: SNHLY and FYNNEI. The length of the CDR3 is 16 residues. The CDR3 sequence is CASSKTTGTGGNIQYF. The CDR3 coding sequence is TGTGCCAGCAGTAAAACTACCGGGACAGGGGGAAACATTCAGTACTTC.

Many counts were recorded for this clonotype. This sequence joins TRBV20-1 and TRBJ1-6; 12 bases map to TRBD1. J lost 3 bases, V lost 1 base, and 7 bases had no gene match. The V gene's germline CDR1 is DFQATT and CDR2 SNEGSKA (reference sequence). The CDR3 consists of 18 residues. CDR3 amino acids: CSARASGQGADYNSPLHF. The CDR3, as DNA: TGCAGTGCTAGAGCATCGGGACAGGGGGCAGACTATAATTCACCCCTCCACTTT.

The chain carries TRBV12-3 or TRBV12-4 and TRBJ1-6, with a tentative D call TRBD1 (6 bases). V gave up 3 bases and J gave up 8 bases, with 14 bases separating them. This CDR3 region has 15 residues. CDR3 loop: CASSFQGRNYSPLHF. The CDR3 nucleotides are TGTGCCAGCAGTTTCCAGGGGCGCAATTATTCACCCCTCCACTTT.